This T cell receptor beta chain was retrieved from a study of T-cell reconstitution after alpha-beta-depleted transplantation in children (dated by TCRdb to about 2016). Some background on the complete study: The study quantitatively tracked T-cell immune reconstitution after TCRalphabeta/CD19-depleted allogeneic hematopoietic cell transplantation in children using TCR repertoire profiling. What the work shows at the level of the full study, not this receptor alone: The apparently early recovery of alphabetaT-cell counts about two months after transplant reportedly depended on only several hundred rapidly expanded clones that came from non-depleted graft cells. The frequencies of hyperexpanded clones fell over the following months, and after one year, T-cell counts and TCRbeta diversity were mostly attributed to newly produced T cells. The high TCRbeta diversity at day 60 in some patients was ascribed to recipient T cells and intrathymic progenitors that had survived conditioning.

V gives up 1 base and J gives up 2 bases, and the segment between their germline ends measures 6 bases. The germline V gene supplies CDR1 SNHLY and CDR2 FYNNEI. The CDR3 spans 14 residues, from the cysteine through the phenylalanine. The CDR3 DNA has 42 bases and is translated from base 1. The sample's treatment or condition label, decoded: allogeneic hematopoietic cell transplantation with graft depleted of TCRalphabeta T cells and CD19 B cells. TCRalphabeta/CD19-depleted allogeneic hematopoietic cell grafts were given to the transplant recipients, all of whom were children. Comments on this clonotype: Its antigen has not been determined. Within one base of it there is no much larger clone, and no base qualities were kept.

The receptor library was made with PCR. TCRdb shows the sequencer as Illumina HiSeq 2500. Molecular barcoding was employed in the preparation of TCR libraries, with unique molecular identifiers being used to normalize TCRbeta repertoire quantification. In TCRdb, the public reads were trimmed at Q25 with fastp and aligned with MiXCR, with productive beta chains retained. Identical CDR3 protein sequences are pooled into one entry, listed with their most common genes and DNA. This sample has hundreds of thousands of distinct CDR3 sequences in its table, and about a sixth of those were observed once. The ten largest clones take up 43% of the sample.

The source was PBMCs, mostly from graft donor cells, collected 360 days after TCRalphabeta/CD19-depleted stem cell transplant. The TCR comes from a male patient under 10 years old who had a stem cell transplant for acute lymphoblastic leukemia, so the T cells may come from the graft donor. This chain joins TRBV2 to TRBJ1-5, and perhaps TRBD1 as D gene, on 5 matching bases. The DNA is TGTGCCAGCAGTGAAGGCAGGGGCAATCAGCCCCAGCATTTT. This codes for CASSEGRGNQPQHF.